These 27 T cell receptor beta chains came from one sample sequenced in a study of cytomegalovirus exposure and HLA in healthy donors (dated by TCRdb to 2017 to 2019). Receptor amplification or capture employed the immunoSEQ multiplex PCR assay. For the multiplex PCR, a mixture combining 60 forward primers for TCR Vbeta segments and 13 reverse primers for TCR Jbeta segments was used. TCRdb stores this immuneACCESS table with in-frame sequences only. Part of the clones is absent; in the studies checked, under half of the shortfall reflects unresolved V genes, and no reason is known for the rest. This sample lists 150,000 to 200,000 clones; over 65% were detected once. The ten largest clones capture about 2% of the sample. Sequenced: PBMCs. These receptors came from a woman aged 25 to 39 in good health and CMV-seronegative.

DNA of the CDR3: TGTGCCAGTAGGTCTACAGGGTTGGGGGCATACAATGAGCAGTTCTTC. Amino acids: CASRSTGLGAYNEQFF. V and J are TRBV19 and TRBJ2-1; possibly TRBD1 for D (6 bases). This CDR3 spans 16 amino acids. Germline assignment: CDR1 LNHDA and CDR2 SQIVND (reference sequence). V was trimmed by 6 bases and J by 4 bases, leaving 19 bases between them.

As regards this clone: This CDR3 is also generated by other DNA sequences in the sample. The chain combines TRBV4-2 with TRBJ2-1, with TRBD1 matching 9 bases. Trimming cost V 1 base and J 5 bases; bases outside gene matches: 15. The CDR3 spans 19 residues. Germline lookup yields CDR1 LGHNA and CDR2 YNFKEQ. The DNA for the CDR3 is TGTGCCAGCAGCCAAGGCTCCTCGGGACAGGGAGCCTTCGACAATGAGCAGTTCTTC. This encodes CASSQGSSGQGAFDNEQFF.

CDR3: CSVVGDSDEQYF. The CDR3 bases are TGCAGCGTTGTTGGCGACTCTGACGAGCAGTACTTC. The chain carries TRBV29-1 and TRBJ2-7, with unresolved D. The V end lost 4 bases, the J end lost 5 bases, and 12 bases lay between the germline ends. The CDR3 spans 12 residues. The germline V gene has CDR1 SQVTM and CDR2 ANQGSEA.

A single count supports this clone. The chain carries TRBV6-1 and TRBJ2-7, with a weak D call TRBD2 (6 bases). V dropped 0 bases and J dropped 2 bases, with 11 bases sitting between them. Germline V gene sequence: CDR1 MNHNS, CDR2 SASEGT. The CDR3 extends over 15 amino acids. The CDR3 is CASSEANRRAYEQYF. Written as DNA, the CDR3 is TGTGCCAGCAGTGAAGCGAACAGGAGGGCCTACGAGCAGTACTTC.

The V call is TRBV4-1, the J call TRBJ2-5; 10 bases line up with TRBD2. The CDR3 runs to 17 residues. Germline V gene data show CDR1 as MGHRA and CDR2 as YSYEKL. V dropped 5 bases and J dropped 0; count of bases not matched to a gene: 9. The CDR3 sequence: CASSDGLAVLYQETQYF. The CDR3 coding sequence is TGCGCCAGCAGCGACGGACTAGCGGTCCTCTACCAAGAGACCCAGTACTTC.

This clone was picked up one time. J is TRBJ2-7 and V is TRBV4-2; TRBD2 matches at 7 bases. V lost 0 bases, J lost 3 bases, and 8 bases stayed unmatched. This CDR3 contains 16 residues. Germline CDR1 and CDR2: LGHNA and YNFKEQ. The CDR3 spells CASSQERTREGYEQYF. CDR3 in DNA: TGTGCCAGCAGCCAAGAGCGGACTAGAGAAGGCTACGAGCAGTACTTC.

V is TRBV4-1 and J is TRBJ2-3; no clear D gene. V lost 1 base and J 0 bases, leaving 5 bases between the germline ends. CDR3 length equals 14 residues. Germline CDR1 reads MGHRA; CDR2 reads YSYEKL. The CDR3 DNA is TGCGCCAGCAGCCAAGGCCGGAGCACAGATACGCAGTATTTT. Its protein product is CASSQGRSTDTQYF.

Only a few counts were recorded for this clone. This rearrangement joins TRBV7-9 to TRBJ2-3; 9 nucleotides agree with TRBD2. This CDR3 has 15 amino acids. Germline-derived CDR1 and CDR2 are SEHNR and FQNEAQ (reference sequence). The ends lost 8 bases at V and 0 bases at J; junction bases unmatched: 6. The CDR3 DNA follows: TGTGCCAGCCGGGCTAGCGGGACTAGCACAGATACGCAGTATTTT. Translation gives CASRASGTSTDTQYF.

This chain uses TRBV9 with TRBJ2-7, with TRBD2 matching over 8 bases. The CDR3 runs 14 residues. V gave up 0 bases and J gave up 6 bases; unmatched junction bases: 5. Germline V CDR1 and CDR2: SGDLS, YYNGEE. The CDR3 is CASSVVGLGGEQYF. CDR3 nucleotide sequence: TGTGCCAGCAGCGTAGTGGGACTAGGTGGCGAGCAGTACTTC.

This chain uses TRBV6-6 with TRBJ2-7; D remains unclear. Germline lookup yields CDR1 MNHNY and CDR2 SVGAGI (reference sequence). V was pared by 7 bases and J by 4 bases, with 14 bases between. CDR3 length: 13 amino acids. The CDR3 spells CASTTETSYEQYF. The CDR3 DNA sequence: TGTGCCAGCACCACAGAGACCTCTTACGAGCAGTACTTC.

The chain links TRBV27 to TRBJ2-1, with a possible D match to TRBD2 (6 bases). The CDR3 sequence is 14 residues long. V lost 2 bases and J lost 8, with 13 bases in between. CDR1 MNHEY and CDR2 SMNVEV come from the germline V gene (reference sequence). In DNA form, the CDR3 reads TGTGCCAGCAGTTTAATCGACGGGAGCCATGAGCAGTTCTTC. Residues: CASSLIDGSHEQFF.

The chain is built from TRBV5-4 and TRBJ2-1; D gene ambiguous. There are 11 residues in the CDR3. Deletions cut 4 bases from V and 9 bases from J, with 8 bases between. Germline V lookup: CDR1 SGHNT, CDR2 YYREEE (reference sequence). CDR3 sequence: CASSTRSEQFF. CDR3 bases: TGTGCCAGCAGCACCCGGAGTGAGCAGTTCTTC.

This CDR3 reads CASREPGQAYEQYF. Written as DNA, the CDR3 is TGTGCCAGCAGAGAACCGGGACAGGCCTACGAGCAGTACTTC. The rearrangement links TRBV25-1 to TRBJ2-5, with TRBD1 identical over 8 bases. The end of the DNA aligns better with TRBJ2-7, so the J call may be wrong. CDR1 MGHDK and CDR2 SYGVNS come from the germline V gene. The CDR3 is made up of 14 amino acids.

The gene calls are TRBV7-3 and TRBJ2-1, with 9 nucleotides matching TRBD2. This CDR3 comprises 13 residues. The germline CDR1 and CDR2 sequences are SGHTA and FQGTGA. With 4 bases clipped from V and 5 bases from J, the junction kept 0 bases outside the gene matches. The CDR3 DNA reads TGTGCCAGCAGCTCTAGCGGGGACAATGAGCAGTTCTTC. It codes for CASSSSGDNEQFF.

This clone was seen only once. Because it lacks the conserved phenylalanine or tryptophan at the end, this CDR3 is likely a read error. V usage is TRBV2 and J usage is TRBJ1-2, with 9 bases aligning to TRBD1. Trimming cost V 6 bases and J 5 bases; bases outside gene matches: 7. Germline loops: CDR1 SNHLY, CDR2 FYNNEI. The CDR3 is 14 residues long. The CDR3 sequence: CASRPGQGLYGYTL. The CDR3 DNA sequence: TGTGCCAGCAGACCCGGACAGGGGCTTTATGGCTACACCCTC.

The chain is built from TRBV6-1 and TRBJ1-1; D uncertain. The CDR3 consists of 13 residues. Germline V CDR1 and CDR2: MNHNS, SASEGT. The V and J ends lost 0 bases and 1 base respectively, with 3 bases between them. This CDR3 reads CASSEAWNTEAFF. The CDR3 nucleotides read TGTGCCAGCAGTGAAGCCTGGAACACTGAAGCTTTCTTT.

The rearrangement links TRBV27 to TRBJ2-1; TRBD2 matches at 9 bases. V lost 7 bases to trimming and J lost 3 bases; unmatched junction nucleotides: 7. The length of the CDR3 is 15 residues. Germline V lookup: CDR1 MNHEY, CDR2 SMNVEV (reference sequence). CDR3 nucleotides: TGTGCCAGCAAGGGCGGGAGGGTCAACTACAATGAGCAGTTCTTC. This translates into CASKGGRVNYNEQFF.

This clone was seen just once. The chain employs TRBV2 and TRBJ1-2; D gene uncertain. Germline V gene sequence: CDR1 SNHLY, CDR2 FYNNEI. Trimming removed 8 bases from V and 1 base from J, with 14 bases in between. The length of the CDR3 is 14 residues. The CDR3 here is CASLESADNYGYTF. CDR3 DNA: TGTGCCAGCTTGGAGAGCGCCGATAACTATGGCTACACCTTC.

This clone has more than one count but fewer than ten. The chain carries TRBV10-3 and TRBJ1-5; D is uncertain. Trimming pared 6 bases from V and 3 bases from J, leaving 9 bases between. CDR3 length equals 13 residues. The germline CDR1 and CDR2 sequences are ENHRY and SYGVKD. CDR3 loop: CAISREDNQPQHF. The CDR3 DNA sequence: TGTGCCATCAGCCGCGAAGACAATCAGCCCCAGCATTTT.

In its sample, this clone was seen a few times. The chain combines TRBV6-1 with TRBJ1-2; D may be TRBD1 (6 bases). The CDR3 runs 15 residues. V gave up 4 bases and J gave up 4 bases, with 16 bases separating them. Germline lookup yields CDR1 MNHNS and CDR2 SASEGT. For the CDR3, the DNA is TGTGCCAGCAGTGTCCTACGGGGGGGCGCCTATGGCTACACCTTC. Translation: CASSVLRGGAYGYTF.

The rearrangement uses TRBV6-1 and TRBJ2-7; 7 nucleotides align to TRBD1. J gave up 2 bases and V 7 bases, and 2 bases lay outside the gene matches. This CDR3 is built from 12 residues. In germline, CDR1 is MNHNS, CDR2 SASEGT. The DNA for the CDR3 is TGTGCCAGCATGGGACAGACCTACGAGCAGTACTTC. Translated: CASMGQTYEQYF.

This rearrangement joins TRBV10-1 to TRBJ2-7; the D is unclear. The germline V gene has CDR1 WNHNN and CDR2 SYGVQD (reference sequence). Trimming took 5 bases from V and 0 from J, leaving 8 bases between them. The CDR3 length is 13 residues. The CDR3 sequence: CASSKTLSYEQYF. CDR3 in DNA: TGCGCCAGCAGTAAGACACTCTCCTACGAGCAGTACTTC.

The gene calls are TRBV29-1 and TRBJ2-7, with 7 bases matching TRBD1. This CDR3 is 12 amino acids long. The germline V gene has CDR1 SQVTM and CDR2 ANQGSEA. V lost 8 bases and J lost 0; bases outside the gene matches: 4. As DNA, the CDR3 is TGCAGCTTCCGGGACAGCTCCTACGAGCAGTACTTC. Translation gives CSFRDSSYEQYF.

The rearrangement links TRBV7-6 to TRBJ1-1, with D uncertain. Deletions cut 5 bases from V and 1 base from J, with 8 bases between. Germline V CDR1 and CDR2: SGHVS, FNYEAQ. This CDR3 is built from 13 residues. Here the CDR3 reads CASSRTRNTEAFF. The DNA of the CDR3 is TGTGCCAGCAGCAGAACACGGAACACTGAAGCTTTCTTT.

V gene TRBV25-1 combines with J gene TRBJ1-1, with 8 positions matching TRBD1. V trimming: 4 bases; J trimming: 5 bases; junction bases outside the gene matches: 3. CDR3 length: 13 residues. Germline values: CDR1 MGHDK, CDR2 SYGVNS. The CDR3, as DNA: TGTGCCAGCAGTGGCTGGACAGGGACTGAAGCTTTCTTT. This codes for CASSGWTGTEAFF.

The gene calls are TRBV15 and TRBJ1-5; a weak D match, TRBD1 (5 bases). V lost 1 base and J lost 4, with 14 bases in between. Germline assignment: CDR1 LNHNV and CDR2 YYDKDF (reference sequence). The CDR3 runs to 16 residues. In DNA, the CDR3 is TGTGCCACCAGCAGAGGGCACTCAGGGTCTAATCAGCCCCAGCATTTT. Its protein product is CATSRGHSGSNQPQHF.

The V gene is TRBV29-1, the J gene TRBJ2-1, with 10 bases fitting TRBD1. V lost 7 bases, J lost 6 bases, and 6 bases stayed unmatched. CDR1 and CDR2 (germline): SQVTM, ANQGSEA. This CDR3 contains 13 residues. CDR3 in amino acids: CSEGQGTANEQFF. CDR3 nucleotides: TGCAGCGAGGGACAGGGGACCGCCAATGAGCAGTTCTTC.